A single TCR beta chain is shown here with its context. This may come from a read error, since a much larger clone is one base off. This entry comes from a study of molecular identifiers for immune sequencing clone quantification. MiXCR, run by TCRdb on the PCR reads, gives a single entry per CDR3 protein. The table lists hundreds of thousands of distinct CDR3 sequences, 25% of them singletons, with 0.6% to 0.9% in the top ten. The CDR3 is 14 amino acids. The germline CDR1 and CDR2 sequences are GTSNPN and SVGIG (reference sequence). Naive CD8 library inputs spanned about 17,000 to 1,100,000 sorted cells and 10%, 30% or 50% RNA.

The source of this sequence is a human donor in good health. Some libraries in this study had Jurkat cell RNA spiked in. This sequence joins TRBV30 and TRBJ2-7; 7 bases are shared with TRBD1. The sample comprised naive CD8+ T cells from blood, with Jurkat cell RNA spiked in. The subset was: FACS-sorted CD8+CD4-CCR7+CD45RA+ naive T cells. The CDR3 DNA is TGTGCCCGGAGCGCAGGCCAGGGGGTCCACGAGCAGTACTTC. Encoded protein: CARSAGQGVHEQYF.